This TCR beta chain emerged from a study of Ad26.COV2.S vaccination and SARS-CoV-2 variants. Profiling relied on immunoSEQ multiplex PCR, and the TCRdb table lists in-frame clones only, not all of them. The sample lists around 300,000 clones; about 86% were seen once. This clone was recorded a few times. The treatment was: around 19 received Ad26.COV2.S at low or high dose, single or two shots; several received placebo; per-sample allocation not given. Each sample was drawn 63 days after the first injection (of vaccine or placebo). An adult aged 18-55 years in Boston served as the donor. The CDR3 is 14 amino acids. CDR1 SGDLS and CDR2 YYNGEE come from the germline V gene. Deletions cut 3 bases from V and 3 bases from J, with 10 bases between.

This specimen consisted of peripheral blood, obtained in a trial of Ad26.COV2.S vaccine versus placebo. The chain is built from TRBV9 and TRBJ2-1, with D possibly TRBD1 on 6 matching bases. This TCR was sampled from a person between 18 and 60 years old who received the Ad26.COV2.S COVID-19 vaccine or a placebo. The chain's CDR3 is CASSAGQFYNEQFF. CDR3 in DNA: TGTGCCAGCAGCGCCGGACAGTTCTACAATGAGCAGTTCTTC.